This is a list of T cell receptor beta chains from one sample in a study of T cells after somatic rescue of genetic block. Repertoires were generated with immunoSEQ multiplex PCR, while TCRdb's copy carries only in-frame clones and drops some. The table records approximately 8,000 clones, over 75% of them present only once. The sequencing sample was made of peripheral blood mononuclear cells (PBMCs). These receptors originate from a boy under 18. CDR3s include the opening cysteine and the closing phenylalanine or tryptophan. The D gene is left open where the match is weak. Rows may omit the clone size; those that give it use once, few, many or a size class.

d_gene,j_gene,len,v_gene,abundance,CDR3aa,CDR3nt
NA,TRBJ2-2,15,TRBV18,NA,CASSGGVTNTGELFF,TGTGCCAGCTCAGGCGGGGTGACGAACACCGGGGAGCTGTTTTTT
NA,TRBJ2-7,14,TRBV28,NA,CASAKGPPAYEQYF,TGTGCCAGCGCGAAAGGACCGCCAGCCTACGAGCAGTACTTC
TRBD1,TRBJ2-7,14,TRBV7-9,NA,CASSWGQLLSEQYF,TGTGCCAGCAGCTGGGGACAGCTACTAAGCGAGCAGTACTTC
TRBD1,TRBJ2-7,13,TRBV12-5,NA,CASSGTGPYEQYF,TGTGCTAGCTCCGGGACAGGACCCTACGAGCAGTACTTC
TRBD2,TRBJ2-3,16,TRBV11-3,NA,CASSLGLAGDTDTQYF,TGTGCCAGCAGCTTAGGGTTAGCGGGAGACACAGATACGCAGTATTTT
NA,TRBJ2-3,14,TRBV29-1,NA,CSVEAAGRTDTQYF,TGCAGCGTTGAGGCGGCAGGGCGAACAGATACGCAGTATTTT
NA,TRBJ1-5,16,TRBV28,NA,CASSFHGGWGNQPQHF,TGTGCCAGCAGTTTCCATGGAGGATGGGGCAATCAGCCCCAGCATTTT
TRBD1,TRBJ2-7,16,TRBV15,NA,CATSRGGQDDAYEQYF,TGTGCCACCAGCAGAGGGGGACAGGACGACGCCTACGAGCAGTACTTC
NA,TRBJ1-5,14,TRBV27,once,CASSMNQRGQPQHF,TGTGCCAGCAGTATGAACCAAAGGGGTCAGCCCCAGCATTTT
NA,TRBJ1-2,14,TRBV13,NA,CASSLGQANYGYTF,TGTGCCAGCAGCTTAGGACAGGCGAACTATGGCTACACCTTC
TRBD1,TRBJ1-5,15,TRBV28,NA,CASSWTGVSNQPQHF,TGTGCCAGCAGTTGGACAGGGGTTAGCAATCAGCCCCAGCATTTT
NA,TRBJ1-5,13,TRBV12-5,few,CASANGWGQPQHF,TGTGCTAGTGCCAATGGATGGGGGCAGCCCCAGCATTTT
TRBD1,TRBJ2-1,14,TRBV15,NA,CATSRDSKGAEQFF,TGTGCCACCAGCAGAGATAGTAAGGGGGCTGAGCAGTTCTTC
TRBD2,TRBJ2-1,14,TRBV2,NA,CATAGLAGVLEQFF,TGTGCCACAGCGGGACTAGCGGGAGTGCTTGAGCAGTTCTTC
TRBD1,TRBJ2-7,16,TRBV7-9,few,CASSLSLGQGSHEQYF,TGTGCCAGCAGCTTAAGTCTGGGACAGGGGTCCCACGAGCAGTACTTC
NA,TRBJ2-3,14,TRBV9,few,CASSVDWATDTQYF,TGTGCCAGCAGCGTAGATTGGGCCACAGATACGCAGTATTTT
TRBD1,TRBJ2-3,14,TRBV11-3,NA,CASSLGQGADTQYF,TGTGCCAGCAGCTTGGGACAGGGGGCAGATACGCAGTATTTT
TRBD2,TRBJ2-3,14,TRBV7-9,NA,CASSSQRGVDTQYF,TGTGCCAGCAGCTCCCAGCGGGGGGTGGATACGCAGTATTTT
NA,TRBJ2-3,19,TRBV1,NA,CTSSQDQGLAAMCTDTQYF,TGCACCAGCAGCCAAGATCAAGGACTAGCGGCGATGTGCACAGATACGCAGTATTTT
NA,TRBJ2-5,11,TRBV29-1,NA,CSLLDIGTQYF,TGCAGCCTACTCGATATCGGGACCCAGTACTTC
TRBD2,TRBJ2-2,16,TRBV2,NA,CASIGIAGGNTGELFF,TGTGCCAGCATCGGTATAGCGGGGGGGAACACCGGGGAGCTGTTTTTT
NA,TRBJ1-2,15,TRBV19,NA,CASSIDRPEGWDYTF,TGTGCCAGTAGTATAGACCGCCCGGAGGGATGGGACTACACCTTC
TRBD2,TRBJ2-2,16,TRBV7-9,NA,CASSSWTSGNAGELFF,TGTGCCAGCAGTTCCTGGACTAGCGGGAACGCCGGGGAGCTGTTTTTT
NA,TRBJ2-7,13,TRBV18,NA,CASSPPGRYEQYF,TGTGCCAGCTCACCACCCGGGCGCTACGAGCAGTACTTC
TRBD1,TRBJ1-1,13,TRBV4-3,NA,CASSQPGGPEAFF,TGCGCCAGCAGTCAACCAGGGGGACCTGAAGCTTTCTTT
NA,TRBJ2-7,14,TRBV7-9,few,CASSSGVYGPQQYF,TGTGCCAGCAGCTCGGGCGTTTATGGCCCTCAGCAGTACTTC
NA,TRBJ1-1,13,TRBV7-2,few,CASSSFINTEAFF,TGTGCCAGCAGCTCCTTCATTAACACTGAAGCTTTCTTT
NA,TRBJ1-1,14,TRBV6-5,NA,CASSKEPGNTEAFF,TGTGCCAGCAGTAAAGAACCGGGGAACACTGAAGCTTTCTTT
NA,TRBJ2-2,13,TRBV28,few,CASSSGSTGELFF,TGTGCCAGCAGTTCGGGTTCAACCGGGGAGCTGTTTTTT